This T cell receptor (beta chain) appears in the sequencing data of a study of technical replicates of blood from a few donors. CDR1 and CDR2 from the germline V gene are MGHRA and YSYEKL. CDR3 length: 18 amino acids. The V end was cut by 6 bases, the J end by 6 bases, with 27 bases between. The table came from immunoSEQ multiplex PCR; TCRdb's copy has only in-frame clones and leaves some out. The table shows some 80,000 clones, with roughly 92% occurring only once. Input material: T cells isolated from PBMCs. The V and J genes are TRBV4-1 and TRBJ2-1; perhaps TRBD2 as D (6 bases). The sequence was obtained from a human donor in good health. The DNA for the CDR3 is TGCGCCAGCAGGCCCTTTGGTCTGGCGGGGCCGAACTCCAATGAGCAGTTCTTC. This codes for CASRPFGLAGPNSNEQFF.